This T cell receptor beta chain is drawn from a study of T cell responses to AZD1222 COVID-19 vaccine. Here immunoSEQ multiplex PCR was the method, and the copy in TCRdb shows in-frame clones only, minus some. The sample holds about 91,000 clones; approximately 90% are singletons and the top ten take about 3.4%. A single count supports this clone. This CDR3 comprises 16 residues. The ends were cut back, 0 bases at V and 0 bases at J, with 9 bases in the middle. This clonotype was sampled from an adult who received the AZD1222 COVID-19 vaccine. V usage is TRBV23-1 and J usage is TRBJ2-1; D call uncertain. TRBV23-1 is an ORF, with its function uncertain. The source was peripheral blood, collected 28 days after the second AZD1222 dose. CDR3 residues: CASSQSTRSSYNEQFF. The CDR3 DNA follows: TGCGCCAGCAGTCAATCGACCAGGAGCTCCTACAATGAGCAGTTCTTC.